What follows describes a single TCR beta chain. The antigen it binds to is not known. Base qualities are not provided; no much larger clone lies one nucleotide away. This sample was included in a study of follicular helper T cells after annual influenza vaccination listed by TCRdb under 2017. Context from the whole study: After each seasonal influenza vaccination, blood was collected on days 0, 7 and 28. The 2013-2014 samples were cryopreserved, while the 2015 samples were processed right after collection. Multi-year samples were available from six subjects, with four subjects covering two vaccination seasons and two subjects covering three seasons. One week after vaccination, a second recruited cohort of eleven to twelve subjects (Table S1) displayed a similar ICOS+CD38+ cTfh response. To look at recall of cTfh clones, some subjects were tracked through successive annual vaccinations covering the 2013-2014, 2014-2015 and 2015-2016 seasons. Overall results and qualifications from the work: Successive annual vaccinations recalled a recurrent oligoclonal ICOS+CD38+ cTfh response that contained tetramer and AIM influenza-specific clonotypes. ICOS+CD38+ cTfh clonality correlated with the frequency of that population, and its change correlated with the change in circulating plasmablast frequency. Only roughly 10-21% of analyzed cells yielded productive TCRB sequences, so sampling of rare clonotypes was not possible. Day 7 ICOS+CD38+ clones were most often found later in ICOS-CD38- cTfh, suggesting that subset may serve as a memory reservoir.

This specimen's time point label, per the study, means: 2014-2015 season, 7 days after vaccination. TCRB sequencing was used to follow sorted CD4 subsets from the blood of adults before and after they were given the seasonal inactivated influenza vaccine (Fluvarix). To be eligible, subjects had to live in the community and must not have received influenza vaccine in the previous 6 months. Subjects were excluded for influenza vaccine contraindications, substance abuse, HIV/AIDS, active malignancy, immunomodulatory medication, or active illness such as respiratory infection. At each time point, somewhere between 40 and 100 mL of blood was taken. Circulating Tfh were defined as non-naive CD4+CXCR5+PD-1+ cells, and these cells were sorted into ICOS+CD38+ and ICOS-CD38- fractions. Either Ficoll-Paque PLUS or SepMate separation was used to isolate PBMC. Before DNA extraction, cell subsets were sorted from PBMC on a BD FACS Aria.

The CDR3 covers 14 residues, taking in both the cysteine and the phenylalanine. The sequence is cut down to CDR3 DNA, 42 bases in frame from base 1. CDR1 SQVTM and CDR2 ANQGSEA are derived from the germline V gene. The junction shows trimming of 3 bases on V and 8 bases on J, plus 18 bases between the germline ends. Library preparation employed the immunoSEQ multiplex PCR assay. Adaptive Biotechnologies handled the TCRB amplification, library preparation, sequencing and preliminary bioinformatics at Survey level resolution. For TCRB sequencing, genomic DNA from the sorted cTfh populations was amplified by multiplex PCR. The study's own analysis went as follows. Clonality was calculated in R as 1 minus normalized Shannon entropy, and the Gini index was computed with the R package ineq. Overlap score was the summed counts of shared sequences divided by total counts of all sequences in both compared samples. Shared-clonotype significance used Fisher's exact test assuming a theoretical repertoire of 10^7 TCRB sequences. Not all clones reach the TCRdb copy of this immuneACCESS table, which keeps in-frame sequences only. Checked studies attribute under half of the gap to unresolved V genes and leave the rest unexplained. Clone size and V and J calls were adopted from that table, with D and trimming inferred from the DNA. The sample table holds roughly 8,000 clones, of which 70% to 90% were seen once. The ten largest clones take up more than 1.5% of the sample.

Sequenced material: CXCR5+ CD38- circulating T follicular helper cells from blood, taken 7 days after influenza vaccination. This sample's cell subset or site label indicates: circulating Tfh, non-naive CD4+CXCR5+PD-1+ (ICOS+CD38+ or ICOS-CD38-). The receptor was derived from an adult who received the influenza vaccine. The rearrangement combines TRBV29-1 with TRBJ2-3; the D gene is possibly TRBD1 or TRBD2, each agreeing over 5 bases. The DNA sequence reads TGCAGCGTTGACGAGGTTGTGGGGACGGGTACGCAGTATTTT. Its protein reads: CSVDEVVGTGTQYF.